Included here is one T cell receptor beta chain sequence, with context. Its cognate antigen is unknown. The record originates from a study of beta chain features in type 1 diabetes. For the study at large: Across every sample, roughly 100 million sorted cells were examined in total. Study-wide findings and caveats: Cells carrying high TCR expression could end up over-represented when cDNA is sequenced. Insertions were fewer and deletions more numerous at VDJ junctions in type 1 diabetes patients.

Without exception, sorted populations had purity beyond 95%. The authors reverse transcribed all of the isolated RNA, so sequencing captured expressed TCRB transcripts. This table comes from immunoSEQ multiplex PCR, and its TCRdb copy is limited to in-frame clones, with some not included. The data show about 150,000 clones, roughly 10% seen once. The CDR3 length is 15 residues. The V and J ends lost 3 bases and 1 base respectively, with 12 bases between them. CDR1 and CDR2 (germline): LGHNA, YSLEER. Material for sequencing was central memory CD4+ T cells from blood. The TCR sequence derives from a man aged 18 to 29 in good health. The rearrangement joins TRBV4-3 to TRBJ2-5; no clear D. For the CDR3, the DNA is TGCGCCAGCAGCCACGAGCCGGGCCCCCAAGAGACCCAGTACTTC. This sequence encodes CASSHEPGPQETQYF.